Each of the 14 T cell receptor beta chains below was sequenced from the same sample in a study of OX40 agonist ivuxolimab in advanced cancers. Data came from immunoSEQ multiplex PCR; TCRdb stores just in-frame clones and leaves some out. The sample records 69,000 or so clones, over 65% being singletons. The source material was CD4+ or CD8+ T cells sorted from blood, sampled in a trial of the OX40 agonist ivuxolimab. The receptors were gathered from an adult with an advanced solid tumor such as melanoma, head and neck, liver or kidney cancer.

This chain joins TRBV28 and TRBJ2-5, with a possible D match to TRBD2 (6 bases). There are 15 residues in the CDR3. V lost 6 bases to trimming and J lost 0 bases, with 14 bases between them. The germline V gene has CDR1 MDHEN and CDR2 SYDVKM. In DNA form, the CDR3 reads TGTGCCAGCAGCTTGGGAGGCGGTTACCAAGAGACCCAGTACTTC. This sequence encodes CASSLGGGYQETQYF. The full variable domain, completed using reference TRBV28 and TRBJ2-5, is DVKVTQSSRYLVKRTGEKVFLECVQDMDHENMFWYRQDPGLGLRLIYFSYDVKMKEKGDIPEGYSVSREKKERFSLILESASTNQTSMYLCASSLGGGYQETQYFGPGTRLLVL.

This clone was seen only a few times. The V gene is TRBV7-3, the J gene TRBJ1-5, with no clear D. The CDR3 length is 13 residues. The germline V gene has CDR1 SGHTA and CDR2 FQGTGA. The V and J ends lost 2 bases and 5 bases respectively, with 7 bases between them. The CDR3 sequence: CASSLEEDQPQHF. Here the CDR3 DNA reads TGTGCCAGCAGCTTAGAGGAGGATCAGCCCCAGCATTTT.

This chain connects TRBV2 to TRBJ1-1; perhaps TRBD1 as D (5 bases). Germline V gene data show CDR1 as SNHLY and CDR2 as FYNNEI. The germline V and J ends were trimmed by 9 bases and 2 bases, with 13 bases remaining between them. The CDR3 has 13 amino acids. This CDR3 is CASAQGLNTEAFF. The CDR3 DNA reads TGTGCCAGTGCGCAGGGACTAAACACTGAAGCTTTCTTT.

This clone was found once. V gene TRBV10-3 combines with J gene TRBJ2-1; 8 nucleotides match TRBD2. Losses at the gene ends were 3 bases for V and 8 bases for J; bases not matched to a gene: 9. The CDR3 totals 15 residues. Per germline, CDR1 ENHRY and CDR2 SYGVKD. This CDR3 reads CAISDGLAGPYEQFF. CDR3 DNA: TGTGCCATCAGTGATGGGCTAGCGGGTCCCTATGAGCAGTTCTTC.

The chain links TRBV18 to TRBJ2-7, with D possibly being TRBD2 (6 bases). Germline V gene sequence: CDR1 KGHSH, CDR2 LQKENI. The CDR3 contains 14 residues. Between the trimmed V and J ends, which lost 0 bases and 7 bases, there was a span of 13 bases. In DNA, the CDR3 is TGTGCCAGCTCACCACCGGATAGGGCGGGAGAGCAGTACTTC. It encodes CASSPPDRAGEQYF.

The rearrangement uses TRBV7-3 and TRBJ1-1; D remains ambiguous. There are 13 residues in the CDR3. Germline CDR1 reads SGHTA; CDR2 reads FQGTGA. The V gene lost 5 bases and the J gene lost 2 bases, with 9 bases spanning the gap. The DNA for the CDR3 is TGTGCCAGCAGCCGGTTATCTAACACTGAAGCTTTCTTT. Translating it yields CASSRLSNTEAFF.

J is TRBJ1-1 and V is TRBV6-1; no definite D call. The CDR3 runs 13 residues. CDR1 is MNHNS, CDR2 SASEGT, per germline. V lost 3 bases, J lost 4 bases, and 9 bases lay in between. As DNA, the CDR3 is TGTGCCAGCAGTGATTGGGTGGCCACTGAAGCTTTCTTT. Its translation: CASSDWVATEAFF.

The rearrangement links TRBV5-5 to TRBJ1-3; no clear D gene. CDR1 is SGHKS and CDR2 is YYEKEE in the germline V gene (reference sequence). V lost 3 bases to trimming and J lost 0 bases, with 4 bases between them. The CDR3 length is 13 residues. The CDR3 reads CASSSTSGNTIYF. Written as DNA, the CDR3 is TGTGCCAGCAGCTCGACCTCTGGAAACACCATATATTTT.

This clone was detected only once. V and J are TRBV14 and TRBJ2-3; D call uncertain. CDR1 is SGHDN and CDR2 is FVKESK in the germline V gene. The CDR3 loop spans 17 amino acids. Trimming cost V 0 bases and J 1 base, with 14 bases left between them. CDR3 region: CASSQDWPSLRTDTQYF. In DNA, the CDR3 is TGTGCCAGCAGCCAAGATTGGCCTTCTCTTCGCACAGATACGCAGTATTTT.

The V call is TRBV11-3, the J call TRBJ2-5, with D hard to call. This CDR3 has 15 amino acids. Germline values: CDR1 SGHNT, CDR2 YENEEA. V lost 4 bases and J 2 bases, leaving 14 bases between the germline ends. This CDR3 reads CASSSRTGAQETQYF. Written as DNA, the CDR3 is TGTGCCAGCAGCTCCCGCACGGGTGCGCAAGAGACCCAGTACTTC.

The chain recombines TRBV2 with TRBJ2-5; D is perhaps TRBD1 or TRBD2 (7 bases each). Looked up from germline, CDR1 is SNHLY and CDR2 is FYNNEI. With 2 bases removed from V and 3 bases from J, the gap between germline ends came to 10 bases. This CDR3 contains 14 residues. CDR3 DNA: TGTGCCAGCAGTGAACAGGGGGGGGAAGAGACCCAGTACTTC. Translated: CASSEQGGEETQYF.

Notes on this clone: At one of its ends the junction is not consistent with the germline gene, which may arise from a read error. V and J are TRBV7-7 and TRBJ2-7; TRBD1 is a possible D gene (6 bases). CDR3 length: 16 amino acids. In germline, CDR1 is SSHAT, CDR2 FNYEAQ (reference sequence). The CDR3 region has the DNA TGTGCTAGCAGCTTAGCCGCAGGGGCTCCCCTTGACGAGCAGTACTTC. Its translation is CASSLAAGAPLDEQYF. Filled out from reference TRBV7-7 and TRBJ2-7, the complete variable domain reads GAGVSQSPRYKVTKRGQDVTLRCDPISSHATLYWYQQALGQGPEFLTYFNYEAQPDKSGLPSDRFSAERPEGSISTLTIQRTEQRDSAMYRCASSLAAGAPLDEQYFGPGTRLTVT.

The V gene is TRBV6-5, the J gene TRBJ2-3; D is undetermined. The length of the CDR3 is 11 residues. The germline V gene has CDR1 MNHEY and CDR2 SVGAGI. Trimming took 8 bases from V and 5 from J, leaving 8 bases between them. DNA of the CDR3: TGTGCCAGCTCCACCTTAGATACGCAGTATTTT. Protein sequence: CASSTLDTQYF.

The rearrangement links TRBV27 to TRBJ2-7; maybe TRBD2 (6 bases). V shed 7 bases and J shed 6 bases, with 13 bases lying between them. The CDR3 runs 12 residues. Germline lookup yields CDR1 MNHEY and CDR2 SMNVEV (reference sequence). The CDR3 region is CASTTLGGEQYF. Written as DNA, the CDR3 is TGTGCCAGCACAACCCTCGGGGGCGAGCAGTACTTC.